Listed below are T cell receptor beta chains from one sample, sequenced in a study of regulatory T cells in long-lasting Graves disease. One entry per CDR3 protein results from TCRdb running MiXCR on the multiplex PCR reads. The sample holds over 300,000 distinct CDR3 sequences, roughly a sixth seen once. The sample was peripheral blood mononuclear cells (PBMCs), taken at new diagnosis, from a patient treated with antithyroid drugs. These receptors came from a female donor with Graves disease. Both conserved end residues are part of each CDR3. Fields, in order: V gene, J gene, D gene, clone size, CDR3 protein, CDR3 DNA. D genes are given only for firm matches. The size field is filled for only some rows; it gives once, few, many or a size class.

v_gene: TRBV10-3
j_gene: TRBJ1-1
d_gene: NA
abundance: many
CDR3aa: CATEKEMTNTEAFF
CDR3nt: TGTGCCACCGAAAAGGAGATGACGAACACTGAAGCTTTCTTT

v_gene: TRBV12-3/TRBV12-4
j_gene: TRBJ2-7
d_gene: NA
abundance: NA
CDR3aa: CASSFNGWEYNEQYF
CDR3nt: TGTGCCAGCAGTTTCAATGGGTGGGAATACAATGAGCAGTACTTC

v_gene: TRBV20-1
j_gene: TRBJ2-1
d_gene: NA
abundance: many
CDR3aa: CSARGGGEGVYNEQFF
CDR3nt: TGCAGTGCTAGAGGGGGTGGGGAGGGGGTTTACAATGAGCAGTTCTTC

v_gene: TRBV7-3
j_gene: TRBJ2-5
d_gene: TRBD2
abundance: few
CDR3aa: CASSPGLAGAPWETQYF
CDR3nt: TGTGCCAGCAGCCCGGGACTAGCGGGAGCTCCTTGGGAGACCCAGTACTTC

v_gene: TRBV15
j_gene: TRBJ1-6
d_gene: NA
abundance: many
CDR3aa: CATSRELNSPLHF
CDR3nt: TGTGCCACCAGCAGAGAGCTAAATTCACCCCTCCACTTT

v_gene: TRBV30
j_gene: TRBJ1-2
d_gene: NA
abundance: NA
CDR3aa: CAWTLGYGYTF
CDR3nt: TGTGCCTGGACTCTCGGCTATGGCTACACCTTC

v_gene: TRBV15
j_gene: TRBJ1-6
d_gene: NA
abundance: many
CDR3aa: CATSRAGHKGSPLHF
CDR3nt: TGTGCCACCAGCAGAGCGGGACATAAGGGTTCACCCCTCCACTTT

v_gene: TRBV2
j_gene: TRBJ2-3
d_gene: TRBD2
abundance: many
CDR3aa: CASSESSGRGDTQYF
CDR3nt: TGTGCCAGCAGTGAATCCAGCGGGAGAGGAGATACGCAGTATTTT

v_gene: TRBV27
j_gene: TRBJ2-1
d_gene: NA
abundance: many
CDR3aa: CASSLFGSSSYNEQFF
CDR3nt: TGTGCCAGCAGTTTATTCGGGTCTAGCAGCTACAATGAGCAGTTCTTC

v_gene: TRBV11-2
j_gene: TRBJ2-1
d_gene: NA
abundance: NA
CDR3aa: CASSRRGDEQFF
CDR3nt: TGTGCCAGCAGCCGAAGGGGTGATGAGCAGTTCTTC

v_gene: TRBV15
j_gene: TRBJ1-2
d_gene: NA
abundance: many
CDR3aa: CATSRDRSGRQGPGYTF
CDR3nt: TGTGCCACCAGCAGAGATAGGTCTGGGCGGCAGGGCCCTGGCTACACCTTC

v_gene: TRBV5-1
j_gene: TRBJ1-1
d_gene: TRBD1
abundance: many
CDR3aa: CASKVDPRGERTEAFF
CDR3nt: TGCGCCAGCAAAGTGGATCCCAGGGGGGAACGGACTGAAGCTTTCTTT

v_gene: TRBV7-9
j_gene: TRBJ1-1
d_gene: NA
abundance: NA
CDR3aa: CASSSFTSHREGTEAFF
CDR3nt: TGTGCCAGCAGCTCCTTTACCTCTCACAGGGAGGGGACTGAAGCTTTCTTT

v_gene: TRBV20-1
j_gene: TRBJ1-2
d_gene: NA
abundance: many
CDR3aa: CSARGGGPGPNYGYTF
CDR3nt: TGCAGTGCCAGAGGGGGGGGCCCGGGCCCTAACTATGGCTACACCTTC

v_gene: TRBV11-3
j_gene: TRBJ1-6
d_gene: TRBD1
abundance: few
CDR3aa: CASSSNRGWRVQSPLHF
CDR3nt: TGTGCCAGCAGCTCAAACAGGGGGTGGCGAGTTCAATCACCCCTCCACTTT

v_gene: TRBV12-3/TRBV12-4
j_gene: TRBJ2-7
d_gene: NA
abundance: many
CDR3aa: CASSLKHEQYF
CDR3nt: TGTGCCAGCAGTTTAAAACACGAGCAGTACTTC

v_gene: TRBV7-3
j_gene: TRBJ2-1
d_gene: TRBD2
abundance: many
CDR3aa: CASSILAGPYNEQFF
CDR3nt: TGTGCCAGCAGCATTCTAGCGGGGCCTTACAATGAGCAGTTCTTC

v_gene: TRBV20-1
j_gene: TRBJ2-2
d_gene: NA
abundance: many
CDR3aa: CSARDLDPSPGELFF
CDR3nt: TGCAGTGCTAGAGATCTCGATCCTAGCCCCGGGGAGCTGTTTTTT

v_gene: TRBV9
j_gene: TRBJ1-2
d_gene: NA
abundance: NA
CDR3aa: CASSVEPNGGYTF
CDR3nt: TGTGCCAGCAGCGTTGAACCAAACGGTGGCTACACCTTC

v_gene: TRBV10-3
j_gene: TRBJ1-1
d_gene: NA
abundance: NA
CDR3aa: CAISESDTEAFF
CDR3nt: TGTGCCATCAGTGAGTCTGACACTGAAGCTTTCTTT

v_gene: TRBV12-3/TRBV12-4
j_gene: TRBJ2-5
d_gene: NA
abundance: NA
CDR3aa: CASSSMGFAETQYF
CDR3nt: TGTGCCAGCAGTTCGATGGGATTTGCGGAGACCCAGTACTTC

v_gene: TRBV14
j_gene: TRBJ2-1
d_gene: NA
abundance: many
CDR3aa: CASSQVPGAGEQFF
CDR3nt: TGTGCCAGCAGCCAAGTTCCGGGTGCGGGTGAGCAGTTCTTC

v_gene: TRBV11-2
j_gene: TRBJ1-2
d_gene: TRBD1
abundance: many
CDR3aa: CASSFRQGWSYGYTF
CDR3nt: TGTGCCAGCAGCTTTCGACAGGGTTGGAGCTATGGCTACACCTTC

v_gene: TRBV11-2
j_gene: TRBJ2-2
d_gene: NA
abundance: few
CDR3aa: CASSRPTSGNTGELFF
CDR3nt: TGTGCCAGCAGCCGTCCCACTAGTGGTAACACCGGGGAGCTGTTTTTT

v_gene: TRBV9
j_gene: TRBJ2-1
d_gene: TRBD2
abundance: few
CDR3aa: CASSAGLAGSAEQFF
CDR3nt: TGTGCCAGCAGCGCTGGACTAGCGGGATCTGCTGAGCAGTTCTTC

v_gene: TRBV5-1
j_gene: TRBJ1-5
d_gene: TRBD1
abundance: many
CDR3aa: CASSYRDRAHQPQHF
CDR3nt: TGCGCCAGCAGCTACCGGGACAGGGCTCATCAGCCCCAGCATTTT

v_gene: TRBV2
j_gene: TRBJ1-3
d_gene: NA
abundance: many
CDR3aa: CASRGLISGNTIYF
CDR3nt: TGTGCCAGCAGGGGACTGATCTCTGGAAACACCATATATTTT

v_gene: TRBV5-1
j_gene: TRBJ1-1
d_gene: NA
abundance: many
CDR3aa: CASSSDRMAEAFF
CDR3nt: TGCGCCAGCAGCTCCGACAGGATGGCTGAAGCTTTCTTT

v_gene: TRBV6-2/TRBV6-3
j_gene: TRBJ2-1
d_gene: TRBD1
abundance: many
CDR3aa: CASSPILRTGVHEQFF
CDR3nt: TGTGCCAGCAGTCCCATTTTACGGACAGGGGTCCATGAGCAGTTCTTC

v_gene: TRBV9
j_gene: TRBJ2-1
d_gene: NA
abundance: many
CDR3aa: CASSVGDEQFF
CDR3nt: TGTGCCAGCAGCGTAGGGGATGAGCAGTTCTTC

v_gene: TRBV6-1
j_gene: TRBJ1-5
d_gene: NA
abundance: many
CDR3aa: CASSHRARQPQHF
CDR3nt: TGTGCCAGCAGTCACCGGGCTAGGCAGCCCCAGCATTTT

v_gene: TRBV5-4
j_gene: TRBJ1-4
d_gene: NA
abundance: NA
CDR3aa: CASSLGQGGRAGEKLFF
CDR3nt: TGTGCCAGCAGCTTGGGGCAAGGAGGACGGGCGGGTGAAAAACTGTTTTTT

v_gene: TRBV12-3/TRBV12-4
j_gene: TRBJ2-3
d_gene: TRBD2
abundance: many
CDR3aa: CASSFLSGGGTLTDTQYF
CDR3nt: TGTGCCAGCAGTTTCCTTAGCGGGGGGGGAACTCTCACAGATACGCAGTATTTT

v_gene: TRBV5-1
j_gene: TRBJ2-1
d_gene: NA
abundance: many
CDR3aa: CASSLGSGSYNEQFF
CDR3nt: TGCGCCAGCAGCTTGGGTAGCGGCTCCTACAATGAGCAGTTCTTC

v_gene: TRBV2
j_gene: TRBJ1-4
d_gene: TRBD1
abundance: many
CDR3aa: CATSVGLNRGAAVPRKLFF
CDR3nt: TGTGCCACCTCAGTTGGGTTGAACAGGGGAGCGGCCGTCCCCCGAAAACTGTTTTTT

v_gene: TRBV6-1
j_gene: TRBJ1-2
d_gene: TRBD1
abundance: many
CDR3aa: CASRNPGQGYGYTF
CDR3nt: TGTGCCAGCAGGAACCCGGGACAGGGGTATGGCTACACCTTC

v_gene: TRBV24-1
j_gene: TRBJ2-1
d_gene: TRBD1
abundance: few
CDR3aa: CATSEQTGAEQFF
CDR3nt: TGTGCCACCAGTGAGCAAACAGGGGCTGAGCAGTTCTTC

v_gene: TRBV30
j_gene: TRBJ2-7
d_gene: TRBD1
abundance: NA
CDR3aa: CAWSLDRDIYEQYF
CDR3nt: TGTGCCTGGAGTCTTGACAGGGATATCTACGAGCAGTACTTC

v_gene: TRBV4-1
j_gene: TRBJ2-1
d_gene: NA
abundance: NA
CDR3aa: CASSLHRDSLTRSNEQFF
CDR3nt: TGCGCCAGCAGCCTGCACCGGGACTCACTCACCCGTTCCAATGAGCAGTTCTTC

v_gene: TRBV3-1
j_gene: TRBJ2-5
d_gene: NA
abundance: many
CDR3aa: CASSQGDQETQYF
CDR3nt: TGTGCCAGCAGCCAAGGGGACCAAGAGACCCAGTACTTC

v_gene: TRBV5-1
j_gene: TRBJ2-1
d_gene: TRBD2
abundance: many
CDR3aa: CASSTRLAGAYNEQFF
CDR3nt: TGCGCCAGCAGCACACGACTAGCGGGAGCCTACAATGAGCAGTTCTTC

v_gene: TRBV5-1
j_gene: TRBJ2-2
d_gene: TRBD2
abundance: many
CDR3aa: CASSLRLAGDRATGELFF
CDR3nt: TGCGCCAGCAGCTTGAGACTAGCGGGAGACCGAGCCACCGGGGAGCTGTTTTTT